This T cell receptor (beta chain) appears in the sequencing data of a study of blood T cell repertoires in COVID-19. Looking at the study overall: T cells, B-cell-depleted T cells, or PBMCs provided the cDNA or gDNA that served as material.

Clones were sequenced by immunoSEQ multiplex PCR, and TCRdb holds only the in-frame ones, with some missing. Of some 140,000 clones listed, about 76% are singletons. Sequencing was performed on peripheral blood. The clonotype originates from a woman aged 65 to 85 with COVID-19, enrolled during active disease.

CDR3 region: CASSSRYSGGAGITDTQYF. The CDR3 bases are TGTGCCAGCAGCTCCCGTTATAGCGGGGGGGCAGGGATAACAGATACGCAGTATTTT. The chain couples TRBV7-6 to TRBJ2-3; 11 nucleotides align to TRBD2. The CDR3 totals 19 residues. J was trimmed by 3 bases and V by 4 bases; bases with no gene match: 15. CDR1 is SGHVS, CDR2 FNYEAQ, per germline.